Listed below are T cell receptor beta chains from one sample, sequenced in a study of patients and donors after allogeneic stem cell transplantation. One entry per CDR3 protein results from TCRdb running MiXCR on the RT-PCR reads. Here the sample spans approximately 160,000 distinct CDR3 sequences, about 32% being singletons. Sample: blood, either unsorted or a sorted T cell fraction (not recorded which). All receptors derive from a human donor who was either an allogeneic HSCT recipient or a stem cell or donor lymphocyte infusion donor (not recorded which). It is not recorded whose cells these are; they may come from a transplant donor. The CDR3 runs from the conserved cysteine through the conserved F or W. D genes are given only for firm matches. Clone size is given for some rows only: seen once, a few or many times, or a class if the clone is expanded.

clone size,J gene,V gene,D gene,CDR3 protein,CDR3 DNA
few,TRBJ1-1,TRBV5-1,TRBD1,CASSKDRAPNTEAFF,TGCGCCAGCAGCAAGGACAGGGCACCGAACACTGAAGCTTTCTTT
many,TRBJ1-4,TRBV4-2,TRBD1,CASSQLTGTGNEKLFF,TGTGCCAGCAGCCAACTAACCGGGACAGGGAATGAAAAACTGTTTTTT
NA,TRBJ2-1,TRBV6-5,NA,CASSSLRSYNEQFF,TGTGCCAGCAGTTCCCTTAGATCCTACAATGAGCAGTTCTTC
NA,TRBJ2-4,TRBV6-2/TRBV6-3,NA,CASSYRFQTLVKNIQYF,TGTGCCAGCAGTTATCGCTTTCAGACGCTGGTCAAAAACATTCAGTACTTC
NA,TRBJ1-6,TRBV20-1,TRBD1,CSARGTGASPLHF,TGCAGTGCTAGGGGGACAGGGGCTTCACCCCTCCACTTT
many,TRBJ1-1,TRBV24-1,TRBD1,CATSDGQGRDTEAFF,TGTGCCACCAGTGATGGACAGGGGAGGGACACTGAAGCTTTCTTT
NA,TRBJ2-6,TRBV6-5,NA,CASSYSLAPSGANVLTF,TGTGCCAGCAGTTACTCATTGGCACCCTCTGGGGCCAACGTCCTGACTTTC
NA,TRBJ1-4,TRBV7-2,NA,CASSLVGGPEKLFF,TGTGCCAGCAGCTTAGTTGGGGGCCCGGAAAAACTGTTTTTT
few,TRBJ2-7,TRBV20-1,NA,CSAPGGGYEQYF,TGCAGTGCCCCCGGTGGGGGCTACGAGCAGTACTTC
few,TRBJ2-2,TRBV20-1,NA,CSASSGTRNTGELFF,TGCAGTGCTAGTTCGGGGACCAGAAACACCGGGGAGCTGTTTTTT
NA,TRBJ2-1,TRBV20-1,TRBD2,CSASPNAGGWYNEQFF,TGCAGTGCTAGCCCCAACGCGGGAGGGTGGTACAATGAGCAGTTCTTC
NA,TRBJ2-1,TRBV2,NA,CASRGQANYNEQFF,TGTGCCAGCAGAGGCCAGGCAAACTACAATGAGCAGTTCTTC
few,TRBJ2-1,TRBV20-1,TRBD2,CSARDRRTSGINEQFF,TGCAGTGCTAGAGATCGGAGGACTAGCGGAATAAATGAGCAGTTCTTC
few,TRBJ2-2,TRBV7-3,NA,CASSLSRDSPGELFF,TGTGCCAGCAGCTTAAGCAGGGATAGTCCCGGGGAGCTGTTTTTT
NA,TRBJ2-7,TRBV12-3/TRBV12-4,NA,CASSLDTAYEQYF,TGTGCCAGCAGCCTGGACACGGCCTACGAGCAGTACTTC
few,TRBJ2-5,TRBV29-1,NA,CSIAAGGRETQYF,TGCAGCATAGCCGCAGGGGGGCGGGAGACCCAGTACTTC
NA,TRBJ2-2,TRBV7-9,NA,CASSLYLLGGELFF,TGTGCCAGCAGCTTATATCTACTGGGCGGGGAGCTGTTTTTT
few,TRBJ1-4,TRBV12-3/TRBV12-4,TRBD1,CASSSRTGNEKLFF,TGTGCCAGCAGTTCCAGGACAGGGAATGAAAAACTGTTTTTT
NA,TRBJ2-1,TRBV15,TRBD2,CATSRDTAGVRNEQFF,TGTGCCACCAGCAGAGATACGGCGGGAGTGAGGAATGAGCAGTTCTTC
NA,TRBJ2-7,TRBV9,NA,CASSDGTDEQYF,TGTGCCAGCAGCGACGGGACTGACGAGCAGTACTTC
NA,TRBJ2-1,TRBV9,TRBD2,CASSVSLAGGYNEQFF,TGTGCCAGCAGCGTGTCCCTAGCGGGAGGCTACAATGAGCAGTTCTTC
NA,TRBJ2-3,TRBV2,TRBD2,CASSEVAGGTDTQYF,TGTGCCAGCAGTGAGGTAGCGGGAGGCACAGATACGCAGTATTTT
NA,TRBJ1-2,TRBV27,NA,CASTPISGVYNGYTF,TGTGCCAGCACCCCCATATCGGGGGTGTATAATGGCTACACCTTC
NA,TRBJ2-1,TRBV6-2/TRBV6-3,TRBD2,CASSYLAGGDEQFF,TGTGCCAGCAGTTACCTAGCGGGAGGGGATGAGCAGTTCTTC
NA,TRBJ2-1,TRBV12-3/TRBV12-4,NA,CASSLLGNNEQFF,TGTGCCAGCAGTTTACTGGGAAACAATGAGCAGTTCTTC
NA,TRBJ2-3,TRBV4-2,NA,CASSRKDMGAPTDTQYF,TGTGCCAGCAGCCGTAAGGATATGGGGGCTCCCACAGATACGCAGTATTTT
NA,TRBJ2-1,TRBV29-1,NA,CSVEAWAEVGEQFF,TGCAGCGTTGAGGCCTGGGCGGAGGTGGGTGAGCAGTTCTTC